This TCR beta chain was sequenced for a study of control samples from healthy donors and cancer patients. Trimming pared 1 base from V and 5 bases from J, leaving 8 bases between. Looked up from germline, CDR1 is LGHDT and CDR2 is YNNKEL (reference sequence). This CDR3 is built from 14 residues. Here immunoSEQ multiplex PCR was the method, and the copy in TCRdb shows in-frame clones only, minus some. The sample lists roughly 76,000 clones; roughly 94% were seen once. Material for sequencing was blood. The chain links TRBV3-1 (or the pseudogene TRBV3-2) to TRBJ1-4, with a possible D match to TRBD1 (5 bases). This TCR came from a woman in her forties in good health. Here the CDR3 reads CASSQGGSNEKLFF. The DNA of the CDR3 is TGTGCCAGCAGCCAAGGGGGCAGCAATGAAAAACTGTTTTTT.